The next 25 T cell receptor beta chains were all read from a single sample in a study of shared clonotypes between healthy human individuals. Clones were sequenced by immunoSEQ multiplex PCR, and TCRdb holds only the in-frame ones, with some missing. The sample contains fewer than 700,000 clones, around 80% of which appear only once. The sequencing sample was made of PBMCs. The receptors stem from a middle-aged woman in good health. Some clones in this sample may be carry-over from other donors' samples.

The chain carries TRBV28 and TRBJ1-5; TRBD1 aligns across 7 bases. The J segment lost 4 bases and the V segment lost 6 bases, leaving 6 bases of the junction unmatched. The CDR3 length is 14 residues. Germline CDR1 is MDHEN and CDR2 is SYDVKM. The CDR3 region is CASRETGSNQPQHF. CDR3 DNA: TGTGCCAGCAGAGAGACAGGGAGTAATCAGCCCCAGCATTTT.

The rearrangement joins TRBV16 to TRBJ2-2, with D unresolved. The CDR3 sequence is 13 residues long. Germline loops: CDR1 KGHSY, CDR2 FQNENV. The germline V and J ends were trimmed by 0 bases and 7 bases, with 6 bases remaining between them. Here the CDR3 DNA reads TGTGCCAGCAGCCAATCAAAGGGCGGGGAGCTGTTTTTT. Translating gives CASSQSKGGELFF.

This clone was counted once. The CDR3 coding sequence is TGTGCCAGCAGCTTGCCGGGAGGGCCGGCAGGGGAGCAGTTCTTC. Residues: CASSLPGGPAGEQFF. The chain has TRBV5-6 and TRBJ2-1, with 8 bases identical to TRBD2. The CDR3 runs 15 residues. V dropped 1 base and J dropped 10; count of bases not matched to a gene: 10. The germline V gene has CDR1 SGHDT and CDR2 YYEEEE.

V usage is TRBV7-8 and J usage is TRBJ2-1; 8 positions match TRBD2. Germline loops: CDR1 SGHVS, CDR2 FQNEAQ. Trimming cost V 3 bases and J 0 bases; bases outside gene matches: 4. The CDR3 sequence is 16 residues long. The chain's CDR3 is CASSFGLAGSYNEQFF. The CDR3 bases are TGTGCCAGCAGCTTCGGACTAGCAGGCTCCTACAATGAGCAGTTCTTC.

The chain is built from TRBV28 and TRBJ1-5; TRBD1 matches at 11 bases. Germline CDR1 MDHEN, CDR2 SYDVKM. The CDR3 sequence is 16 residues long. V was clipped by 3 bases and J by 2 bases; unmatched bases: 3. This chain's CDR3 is CASSLGGQGGNQPQHF. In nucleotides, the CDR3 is TGTGCCAGCAGTTTGGGGGGACAGGGGGGCAATCAGCCCCAGCATTTT.

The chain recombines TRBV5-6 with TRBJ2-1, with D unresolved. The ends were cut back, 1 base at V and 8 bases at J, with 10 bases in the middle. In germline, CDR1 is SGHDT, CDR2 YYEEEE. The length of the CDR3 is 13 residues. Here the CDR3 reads CASSLFLGDEQFF. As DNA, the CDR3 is TGTGCCAGCAGCTTGTTTCTGGGCGATGAGCAGTTCTTC.

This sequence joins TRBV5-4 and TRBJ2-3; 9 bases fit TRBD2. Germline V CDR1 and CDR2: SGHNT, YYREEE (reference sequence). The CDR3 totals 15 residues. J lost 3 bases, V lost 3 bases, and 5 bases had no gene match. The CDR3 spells CASSYSGRLTDTQYF. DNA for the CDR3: TGTGCCAGCAGCTACAGCGGGAGGTTGACAGATACGCAGTATTTT. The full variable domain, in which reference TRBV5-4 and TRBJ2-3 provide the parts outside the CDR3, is ETGVTQSPTHLIKTRGQQVTLRCSSQSGHNTVSWYQQALGQGPQFIFQYYREEENGRGNFPPRFSGLQFPNYSSELNVNALELDDSALYLCASSYSGRLTDTQYFGPGTRLTVL.

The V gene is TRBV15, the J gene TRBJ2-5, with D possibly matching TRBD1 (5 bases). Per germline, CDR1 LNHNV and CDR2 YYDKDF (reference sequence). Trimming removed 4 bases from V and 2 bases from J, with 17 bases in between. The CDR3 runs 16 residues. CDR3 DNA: TGTGCCACCAGCACCCCCGGCTCCCAGGGACAAGAGACCCAGTACTTC. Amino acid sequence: CATSTPGSQGQETQYF.

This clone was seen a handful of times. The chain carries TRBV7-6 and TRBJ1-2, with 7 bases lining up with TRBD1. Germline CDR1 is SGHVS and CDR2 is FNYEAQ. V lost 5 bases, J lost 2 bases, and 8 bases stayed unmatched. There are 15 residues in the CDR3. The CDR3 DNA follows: TGTGCCAGCAGCCCTCTCTACAGGGGAAACTATGGCTACACCTTC. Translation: CASSPLYRGNYGYTF.

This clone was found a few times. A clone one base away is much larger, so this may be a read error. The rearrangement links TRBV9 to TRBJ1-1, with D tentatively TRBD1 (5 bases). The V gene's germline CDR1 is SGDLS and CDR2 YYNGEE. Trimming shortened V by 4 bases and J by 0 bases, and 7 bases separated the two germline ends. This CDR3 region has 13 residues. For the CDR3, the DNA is TGTGCCAGCAGCCAAGGGGTGAACACTGAAGCTTTCTTT. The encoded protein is CASSQGVNTEAFF.

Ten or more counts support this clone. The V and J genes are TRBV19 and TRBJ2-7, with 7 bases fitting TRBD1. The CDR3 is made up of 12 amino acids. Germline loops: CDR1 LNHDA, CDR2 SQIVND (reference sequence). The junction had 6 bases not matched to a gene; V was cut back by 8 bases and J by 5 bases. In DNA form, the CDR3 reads TGTGCCAGTGGTAGGGGGCGCGACGAGCAGTACTTC. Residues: CASGRGRDEQYF.

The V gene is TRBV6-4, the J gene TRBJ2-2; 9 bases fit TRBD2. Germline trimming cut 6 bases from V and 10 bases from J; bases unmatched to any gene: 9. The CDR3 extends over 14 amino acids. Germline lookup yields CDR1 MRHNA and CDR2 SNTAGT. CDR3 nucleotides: TGTGCCAGCAGACCGATGGCGGGAGGGCCGGAGCTGTTTTTT. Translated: CASRPMAGGPELFF.

CDR3 in DNA: TGTGCCAGCGGGGACAGGGGAACGAGGCAGCCCCAGCATTTT. Translated: CASGDRGTRQPQHF. The chain uses TRBV28 and TRBJ1-5, with TRBD1 matching 10 bases. The CDR3 has 14 residues. V shed 8 bases and J 7 bases; nucleotides not matched to a gene: 8. From germline, CDR1 is MDHEN and CDR2 SYDVKM.

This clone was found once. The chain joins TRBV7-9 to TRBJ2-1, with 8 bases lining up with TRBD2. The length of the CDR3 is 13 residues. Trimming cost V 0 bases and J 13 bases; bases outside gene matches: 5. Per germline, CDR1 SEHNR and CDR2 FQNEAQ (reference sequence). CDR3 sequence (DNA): TGTGCCAGCAGCTTAGCGGGCGGGGGGCACCAGTTCTTC. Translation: CASSLAGGGHQFF.

The CDR3 protein is CASSPTRGLYGYTF. Here the CDR3 DNA reads TGTGCCAGCAGTCCCACACGGGGATTATATGGCTACACCTTC. The chain couples TRBV28 to TRBJ1-2; D call uncertain. With 5 bases removed from V and 5 bases from J, the gap between germline ends came to 15 bases. The CDR3 runs 14 residues. Germline loops: CDR1 MDHEN, CDR2 SYDVKM.

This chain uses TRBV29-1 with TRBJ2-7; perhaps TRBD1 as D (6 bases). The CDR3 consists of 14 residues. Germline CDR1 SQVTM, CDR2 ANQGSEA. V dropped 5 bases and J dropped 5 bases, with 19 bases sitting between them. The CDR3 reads CSVRSGSGDDEQYF. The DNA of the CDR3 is TGCAGCGTTAGATCCGGGTCAGGGGACGACGAGCAGTACTTC.

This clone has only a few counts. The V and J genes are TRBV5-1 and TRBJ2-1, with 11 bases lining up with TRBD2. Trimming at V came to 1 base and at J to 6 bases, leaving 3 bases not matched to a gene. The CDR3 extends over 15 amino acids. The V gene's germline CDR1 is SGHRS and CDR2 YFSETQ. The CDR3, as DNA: TGCGCCAGCAGCTTGTTGGGACTAGCGGCCAATGAGCAGTTCTTC. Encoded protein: CASSLLGLAANEQFF.

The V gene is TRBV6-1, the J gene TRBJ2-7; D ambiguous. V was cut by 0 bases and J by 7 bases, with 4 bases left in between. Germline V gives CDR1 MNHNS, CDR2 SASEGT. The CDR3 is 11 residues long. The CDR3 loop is CASSEAFEQYF. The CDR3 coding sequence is TGTGCCAGCAGTGAAGCTTTTGAGCAGTACTTC.

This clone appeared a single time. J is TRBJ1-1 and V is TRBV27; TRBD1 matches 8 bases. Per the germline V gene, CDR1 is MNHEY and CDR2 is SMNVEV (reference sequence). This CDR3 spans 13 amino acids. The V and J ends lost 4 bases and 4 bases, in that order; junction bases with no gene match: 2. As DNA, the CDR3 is TGTGCCAGCAGTTGGACAGGGAGCACTGAAGCTTTCTTT. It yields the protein CASSWTGSTEAFF.

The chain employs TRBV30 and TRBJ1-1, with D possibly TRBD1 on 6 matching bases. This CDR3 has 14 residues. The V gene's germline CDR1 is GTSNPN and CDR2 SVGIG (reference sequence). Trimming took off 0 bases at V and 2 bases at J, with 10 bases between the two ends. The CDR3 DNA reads TGTGCCTGGAGTGTAACAGGGCCTAACACTGAAGCTTTCTTT. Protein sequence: CAWSVTGPNTEAFF.

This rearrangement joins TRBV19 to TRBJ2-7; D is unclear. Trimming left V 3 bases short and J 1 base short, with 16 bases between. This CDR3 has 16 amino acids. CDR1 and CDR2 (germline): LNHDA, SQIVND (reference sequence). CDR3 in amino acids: CASSMKFRPLSYEQYF. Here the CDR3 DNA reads TGTGCCAGTAGTATGAAGTTCAGGCCCCTATCCTACGAGCAGTACTTC. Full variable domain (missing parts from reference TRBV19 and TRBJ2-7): DGGITQSPKYLFRKEGQNVTLSCEQNLNHDAMYWYRQDPGQGLRLIYYSQIVNDFQKGDIAEGYSVSREKKESFPLTVTSAQKNPTAFYLCASSMKFRPLSYEQYFGPGTRLTVT.

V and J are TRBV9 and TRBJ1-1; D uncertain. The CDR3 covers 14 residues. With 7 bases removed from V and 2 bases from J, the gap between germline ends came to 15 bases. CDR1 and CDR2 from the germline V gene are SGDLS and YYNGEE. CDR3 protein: CASGSGTVNTEAFF. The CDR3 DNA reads TGTGCCAGCGGTTCGGGCACAGTTAACACTGAAGCTTTCTTT.

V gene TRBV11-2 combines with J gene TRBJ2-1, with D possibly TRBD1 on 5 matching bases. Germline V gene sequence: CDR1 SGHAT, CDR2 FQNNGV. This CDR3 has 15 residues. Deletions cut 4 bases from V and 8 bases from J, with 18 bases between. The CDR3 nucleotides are TGTGCCAGCAGCTCAACAAGGGGAATAGGGGATGAGCAGTTCTTC. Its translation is CASSSTRGIGDEQFF.

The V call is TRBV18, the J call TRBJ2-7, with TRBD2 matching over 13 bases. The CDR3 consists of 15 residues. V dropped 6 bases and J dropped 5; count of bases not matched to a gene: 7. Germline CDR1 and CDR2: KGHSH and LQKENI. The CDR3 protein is CASSPGLAGLDEQYF. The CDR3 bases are TGTGCCAGCTCGCCGGGACTAGCGGGATTAGACGAGCAGTACTTC.

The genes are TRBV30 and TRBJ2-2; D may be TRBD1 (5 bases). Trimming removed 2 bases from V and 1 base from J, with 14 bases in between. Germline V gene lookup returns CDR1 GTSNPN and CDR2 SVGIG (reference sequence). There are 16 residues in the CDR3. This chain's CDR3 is CAWSPGHDRNTGELFF. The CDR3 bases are TGTGCCTGGAGTCCCGGACACGACAGGAACACCGGGGAGCTGTTTTTT.